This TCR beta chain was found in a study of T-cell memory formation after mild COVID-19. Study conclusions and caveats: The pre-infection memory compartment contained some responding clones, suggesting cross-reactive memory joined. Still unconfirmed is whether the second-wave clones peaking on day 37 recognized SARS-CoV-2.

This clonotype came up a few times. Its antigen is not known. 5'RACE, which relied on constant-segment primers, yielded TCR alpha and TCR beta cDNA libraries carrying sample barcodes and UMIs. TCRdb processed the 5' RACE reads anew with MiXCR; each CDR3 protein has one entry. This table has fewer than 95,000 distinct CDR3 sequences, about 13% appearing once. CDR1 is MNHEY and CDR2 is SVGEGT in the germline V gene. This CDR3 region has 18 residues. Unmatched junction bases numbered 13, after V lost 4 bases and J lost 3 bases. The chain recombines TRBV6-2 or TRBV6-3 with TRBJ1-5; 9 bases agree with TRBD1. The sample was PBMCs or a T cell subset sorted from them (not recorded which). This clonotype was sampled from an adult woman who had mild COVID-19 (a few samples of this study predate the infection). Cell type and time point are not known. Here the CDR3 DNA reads TGTGCCAGCAGTTGGGACAGGGTGAGGGAGAGTAACAATCAGCCCCAGCATTTT. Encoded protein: CASSWDRVRESNNQPQHF.